These T cell receptor beta chains were read from a single sample in a study of blood T cell repertoires in COVID-19. This table comes from immunoSEQ multiplex PCR, and its TCRdb copy is limited to in-frame clones, with some not included. The data show 380,000 or so clones, about 87% seen once. The sample comprised PBMCs or T cells enriched from blood (not recorded which). The receptors come from a man aged 25 to 45 who had recovered from COVID-19. Both conserved end residues are part of each CDR3. A D gene is named only where the DNA matches it firmly. Clone size, where shown, is once, few, many, or a class for clones that have expanded.

clone size: few
J gene: TRBJ1-6
V gene: TRBV6-6
D gene: TRBD1
CDR3 DNA: TGTGCCAGCAGTCGACAGGGCCGGTTAAGCTCCTATAATTCACCCCTCCACTTT
CDR3 protein: CASSRQGRLSSYNSPLHF

clone size: few
J gene: TRBJ2-1
V gene: TRBV7-2
D gene: .
CDR3 DNA: TGTGCCAGCAGCTCGGGGGTTCGGGGAGAGCAGTTCTTC
CDR3 protein: CASSSGVRGEQFF

clone size: .
J gene: TRBJ1-2
V gene: TRBV10-3
D gene: .
CDR3 DNA: TGTGCCTCTACGGGAGGCTATGGCTACACCTTC
CDR3 protein: CASTGGYGYTF

clone size: .
J gene: TRBJ1-3
V gene: TRBV6-2/TRBV6-3
D gene: .
CDR3 DNA: TGTGCCAGCAGCGAACACGGACAGACCGCTGGAAACACCATATATTTT
CDR3 protein: CASSEHGQTAGNTIYF

clone size: once
J gene: TRBJ1-2
V gene: TRBV6-5
D gene: TRBD1
CDR3 DNA: TGTGCCAGCAGTTACTCGACAGGGGTGGTCTACACCTTC
CDR3 protein: CASSYSTGVVYTF

clone size: .
J gene: TRBJ2-5
V gene: TRBV7-2
D gene: .
CDR3 DNA: TGTGCCAGCAGCTCTTTATACAGCCAAGAGACCCAGTACTTC
CDR3 protein: CASSSLYSQETQYF

clone size: .
J gene: TRBJ1-1
V gene: TRBV9
D gene: .
CDR3 DNA: TGTGCCAGCAGCGACGGGGGGGCTAGGAACACTGAAGCTTTCTTT
CDR3 protein: CASSDGGARNTEAFF

clone size: .
J gene: TRBJ2-1
V gene: TRBV6-2/TRBV6-3
D gene: TRBD1
CDR3 DNA: TGTGCCAGCAGCCTCCAACGGACAGGGAGTAATGAGCAGTTCTTC
CDR3 protein: CASSLQRTGSNEQFF

clone size: .
J gene: TRBJ1-4
V gene: TRBV6-5
D gene: .
CDR3 DNA: TGTGCCAGCAGTTACTCGGGAGGTAGTAATGAAAAACTGTTTTTT
CDR3 protein: CASSYSGGSNEKLFF

clone size: .
J gene: TRBJ2-1
V gene: TRBV5-6
D gene: .
CDR3 DNA: TGTGCCAGCAGCTTGGGGCAATTATCCTACAATGAGCAGTTCTTC
CDR3 protein: CASSLGQLSYNEQFF

clone size: .
J gene: TRBJ2-5
V gene: TRBV5-4
D gene: TRBD2
CDR3 DNA: TGTGCCAGCAGCTTGGCTGAGGGACTAGCGGAAGAGACCCAGTACTTC
CDR3 protein: CASSLAEGLAEETQYF

clone size: .
J gene: TRBJ2-3
V gene: TRBV19
D gene: .
CDR3 DNA: TGTGCCAGTAGTTCATATAGCGACACAGATACGCAGTATTTT
CDR3 protein: CASSSYSDTDTQYF

clone size: .
J gene: TRBJ1-2
V gene: TRBV5-4
D gene: .
CDR3 DNA: TGTGCCAGCAGCTTCGAGGGAGGGGATGGCTACACCTTC
CDR3 protein: CASSFEGGDGYTF

clone size: .
J gene: TRBJ1-1
V gene: TRBV20-1
D gene: TRBD1
CDR3 DNA: TGCAGTGCTGACAGGGTAGGCGCTTTCTTT
CDR3 protein: CSADRVGAFF

clone size: .
J gene: TRBJ1-5
V gene: TRBV2
D gene: TRBD1
CDR3 DNA: TGTGCCAGCAGGGGGACAGAAAATAGCAATCAGCCCCAGCATTTT
CDR3 protein: CASRGTENSNQPQHF

clone size: .
J gene: TRBJ2-6
V gene: TRBV19
D gene: TRBD2
CDR3 DNA: TGTGCCAGTAGTATACCCCTGTATAGCGGGGGGGCCTCTGGGGCCAACGTCCTGACTTTC
CDR3 protein: CASSIPLYSGGASGANVLTF

clone size: .
J gene: TRBJ1-3
V gene: TRBV5-1
D gene: .
CDR3 DNA: TGCGCCAGCAGCTTGGACAGATTCTCTGGAAACACCATATATTTT
CDR3 protein: CASSLDRFSGNTIYF

clone size: .
J gene: TRBJ1-5
V gene: TRBV13
D gene: TRBD1
CDR3 DNA: TGTGCCAGCAGCTTGACAGGGAATCAGCCCCAGCATTTT
CDR3 protein: CASSLTGNQPQHF

clone size: .
J gene: TRBJ1-6
V gene: TRBV18
D gene: .
CDR3 DNA: TGTGCCAGCTCACCTAGGACAGATAATTCACCCCTCCACTTT
CDR3 protein: CASSPRTDNSPLHF

clone size: once
J gene: TRBJ2-7
V gene: TRBV19
D gene: TRBD2
CDR3 DNA: TGTGCCAGTAGTATAGACGGCGGGGGGACTTCCTACGAGCAGTACTTC
CDR3 protein: CASSIDGGGTSYEQYF

clone size: .
J gene: TRBJ2-7
V gene: TRBV13
D gene: TRBD1
CDR3 DNA: TGTGCCAGCAGCCCCGGGACAGGGGTCGAGCAGTACTTC
CDR3 protein: CASSPGTGVEQYF

clone size: few
J gene: TRBJ1-1
V gene: TRBV20-1
D gene: .
CDR3 DNA: TGCAGTGCTAGTTCCTGGGGAGGGGGAGGGACGAACACTGAAGCTTTCTTT
CDR3 protein: CSASSWGGGGTNTEAFF

clone size: few
J gene: TRBJ2-1
V gene: TRBV5-5
D gene: TRBD1
CDR3 DNA: TGTGCCAGCAGCTTGGATAGGGACAGCTCCTACAATGAGCAGTTCTTC
CDR3 protein: CASSLDRDSSYNEQFF

clone size: .
J gene: TRBJ1-1
V gene: TRBV18
D gene: .
CDR3 DNA: TGTGCCAGCCAAGTCCGAGCCGAGGGCAACACTGAAGCTTTCTTT
CDR3 protein: CASQVRAEGNTEAFF

clone size: .
J gene: TRBJ1-1
V gene: TRBV6-2/TRBV6-3
D gene: TRBD1
CDR3 DNA: TGTGCCAGCAGTTACGGCGGGACAGCTGAAGCTTTCTTT
CDR3 protein: CASSYGGTAEAFF

clone size: once
J gene: TRBJ1-4
V gene: TRBV27
D gene: .
CDR3 DNA: TGTGCCAGCAGATTAATGGCGTCGGGTGTTAATGAAAAACTGTTTTTT
CDR3 protein: CASRLMASGVNEKLFF

clone size: .
J gene: TRBJ1-2
V gene: TRBV3-1/TRBV3-2
D gene: TRBD1
CDR3 DNA: TGTGCCAGCAGCCAAGTTACAGGGGGCTTTGGTAACTATGGCTACACCTTC
CDR3 protein: CASSQVTGGFGNYGYTF

clone size: few
J gene: TRBJ1-6
V gene: TRBV6-1
D gene: .
CDR3 DNA: TGTGCCAGCAGTGAAGACTTCACTCCCCTCCACTTT
CDR3 protein: CASSEDFTPLHF

clone size: .
J gene: TRBJ1-3
V gene: TRBV6-5
D gene: .
CDR3 DNA: TGTGCCAGCAGGGAGGCGGTTTCTGGAAACACCATATATTTT
CDR3 protein: CASREAVSGNTIYF

clone size: few
J gene: TRBJ1-3
V gene: TRBV4-2
D gene: .
CDR3 DNA: TGTGCCAGCAGCCGGCAGGGCGTTACTGGAAACACCATATATTTT
CDR3 protein: CASSRQGVTGNTIYF

clone size: .
J gene: TRBJ2-7
V gene: TRBV12-3/TRBV12-4
D gene: .
CDR3 DNA: TGTGCCAGCAGTTACCATGGGCCGTACGAGCAGTACTTC
CDR3 protein: CASSYHGPYEQYF

clone size: .
J gene: TRBJ2-4
V gene: TRBV6-5
D gene: .
CDR3 DNA: TGTGCCAGCAGTTCGGACAGAGATATAGCCAAAAACATTCAGTACTTC
CDR3 protein: CASSSDRDIAKNIQYF

clone size: .
J gene: TRBJ2-3
V gene: TRBV4-1
D gene: TRBD1
CDR3 DNA: TGCGCCAGCAGCCAATGGACAGGGCTCACAGATACGCAGTATTTT
CDR3 protein: CASSQWTGLTDTQYF

clone size: .
J gene: TRBJ2-7
V gene: TRBV3-1/TRBV3-2
D gene: TRBD1
CDR3 DNA: TGTGCCAGCAGCCTGAAGGGACAGGGCGTCAACGAGCAGTACTTC
CDR3 protein: CASSLKGQGVNEQYF

clone size: .
J gene: TRBJ1-2
V gene: TRBV6-2/TRBV6-3
D gene: .
CDR3 DNA: TGTGCCAGCAGTTATCGGCCAGCGGACTTAAACTATGGCTACACCTTC
CDR3 protein: CASSYRPADLNYGYTF

clone size: .
J gene: TRBJ1-1
V gene: TRBV30
D gene: .
CDR3 DNA: TGTGCCTGGAGACCGGGAACCGTGAACACTGAAGCTTTCTTT
CDR3 protein: CAWRPGTVNTEAFF

clone size: .
J gene: TRBJ1-1
V gene: TRBV9
D gene: TRBD1
CDR3 DNA: TGTGCCAGCAGCCCCGTCGGGACAGGGTATCTGGCTTTCTTT
CDR3 protein: CASSPVGTGYLAFF

clone size: .
J gene: TRBJ1-3
V gene: TRBV7-9
D gene: TRBD1
CDR3 DNA: TGTGCCAGCAGCTTAAATGACAGGGCCATATATTTT
CDR3 protein: CASSLNDRAIYF

clone size: few
J gene: TRBJ2-7
V gene: TRBV5-6
D gene: TRBD1
CDR3 DNA: TGTGCCAGCAGCCAACAGGGGGCAAACGAGCAGTACTTC
CDR3 protein: CASSQQGANEQYF

clone size: once
J gene: TRBJ1-6
V gene: TRBV14
D gene: .
CDR3 DNA: TGTGCCAGCAGCCAAGTTCAGGGAATCTCCTATAATTCACCCCTCCACTTT
CDR3 protein: CASSQVQGISYNSPLHF

clone size: once
J gene: TRBJ2-2
V gene: TRBV11-3
D gene: .
CDR3 DNA: TGTGCCAGCAGCGGCGGTAGGGGTATCGGGGAGCTGTTTTTT
CDR3 protein: CASSGGRGIGELFF

clone size: .
J gene: TRBJ1-4
V gene: TRBV19
D gene: .
CDR3 DNA: TGTGCCAGTAGGCCTCCGCGACAGGAAAAACTGTTTTTT
CDR3 protein: CASRPPRQEKLFF

clone size: .
J gene: TRBJ2-3
V gene: TRBV28
D gene: TRBD1
CDR3 DNA: TGTGCCAGCAGTTTTCCGACAGGGGATGTTCCAGATACGCAGTATTTT
CDR3 protein: CASSFPTGDVPDTQYF

clone size: .
J gene: TRBJ1-2
V gene: TRBV4-3
D gene: TRBD1
CDR3 DNA: TGCGCCAGCAGCCAACCGGGACAGAGCCCTTATGGCTACACCTTC
CDR3 protein: CASSQPGQSPYGYTF

clone size: .
J gene: TRBJ2-7
V gene: TRBV4-1
D gene: TRBD1
CDR3 DNA: TGCGCCAGCAGCCCCCAGGGGGCGCCGGTTATAAATCACGAGCAGTACTTC
CDR3 protein: CASSPQGAPVINHEQYF

clone size: .
J gene: TRBJ2-5
V gene: TRBV13
D gene: TRBD1
CDR3 DNA: TGTGCCAGCAGCTTAGGCCTGGGACAGGCGTACCAAGAGACCCAGTACTTC
CDR3 protein: CASSLGLGQAYQETQYF

clone size: .
J gene: TRBJ2-7
V gene: TRBV11-2
D gene: .
CDR3 DNA: TGTGCCAGCAGCTTAGTACTAGACGAGCAGTACTTC
CDR3 protein: CASSLVLDEQYF

clone size: .
J gene: TRBJ2-2
V gene: TRBV7-2
D gene: .
CDR3 DNA: TGTGCCAGCAGCTCCGTACTGAACACCGGGGAGCTGTTTTTT
CDR3 protein: CASSSVLNTGELFF

clone size: .
J gene: TRBJ1-3
V gene: TRBV6-5
D gene: .
CDR3 DNA: TGTGCCAGCAGTTCCCGACAGGCGTGGGACACCATATATTTT
CDR3 protein: CASSSRQAWDTIYF

clone size: .
J gene: TRBJ1-2
V gene: TRBV6-5
D gene: .
CDR3 DNA: TGTGCCAGCAGGTTGGCCTATGGCTACACCTTC
CDR3 protein: CASRLAYGYTF

clone size: .
J gene: TRBJ1-6
V gene: TRBV3-1/TRBV3-2
D gene: .
CDR3 DNA: TGTGCCAGCAGCCAAGAATCAGGGACAAGGAATTCACCCCTCCACTTT
CDR3 protein: CASSQESGTRNSPLHF

clone size: .
J gene: TRBJ1-2
V gene: TRBV19
D gene: .
CDR3 DNA: TGTGCCAGTAGGAACCCCACACAGGGCGTCCACTATGGCTACACCTTC
CDR3 protein: CASRNPTQGVHYGYTF

clone size: .
J gene: TRBJ1-5
V gene: TRBV5-1
D gene: .
CDR3 DNA: TGCGCCAGCAGCTGGGGGGACGGAGATCAGCCCCAGCATTTT
CDR3 protein: CASSWGDGDQPQHF

clone size: .
J gene: TRBJ2-3
V gene: TRBV6-5
D gene: .
CDR3 DNA: TGTGCCAGCAGGCCGGGACATAGCACAGATACGCAGTATTTT
CDR3 protein: CASRPGHSTDTQYF

clone size: once
J gene: TRBJ2-3
V gene: TRBV18
D gene: .
CDR3 DNA: TGTGCCAGCTCACCCCAAGATACGCAGTATTTT
CDR3 protein: CASSPQDTQYF

clone size: .
J gene: TRBJ2-2
V gene: TRBV10-3
D gene: TRBD2
CDR3 DNA: TGTGCCATCAGTGGGCTCGGCGGGGGGGCCAACACCGGGGAGCTGTTTTTT
CDR3 protein: CAISGLGGGANTGELFF

clone size: .
J gene: TRBJ2-7
V gene: TRBV6-1
D gene: .
CDR3 DNA: TGTGCCAGCAGTGCGTCTAGGGGCGCGACTTCCTACGAGCAGTACTTC
CDR3 protein: CASSASRGATSYEQYF

clone size: .
J gene: TRBJ1-4
V gene: TRBV5-1
D gene: .
CDR3 DNA: TGCGCCAGCAGCTTGGATAGAATTGGTGAAAAACTGTTTTTT
CDR3 protein: CASSLDRIGEKLFF

clone size: .
J gene: TRBJ2-5
V gene: TRBV11-2
D gene: TRBD2
CDR3 DNA: TGTGCCAGCACCGCAAGCACTAGCGGGGGGGTGTACCAAGAGACCCAGTACTTC
CDR3 protein: CASTASTSGGVYQETQYF

clone size: .
J gene: TRBJ1-3
V gene: TRBV11-3
D gene: .
CDR3 DNA: TGTGCCAGGCCGGGACAAAGTGGAAACACCATATATTTT
CDR3 protein: CARPGQSGNTIYF